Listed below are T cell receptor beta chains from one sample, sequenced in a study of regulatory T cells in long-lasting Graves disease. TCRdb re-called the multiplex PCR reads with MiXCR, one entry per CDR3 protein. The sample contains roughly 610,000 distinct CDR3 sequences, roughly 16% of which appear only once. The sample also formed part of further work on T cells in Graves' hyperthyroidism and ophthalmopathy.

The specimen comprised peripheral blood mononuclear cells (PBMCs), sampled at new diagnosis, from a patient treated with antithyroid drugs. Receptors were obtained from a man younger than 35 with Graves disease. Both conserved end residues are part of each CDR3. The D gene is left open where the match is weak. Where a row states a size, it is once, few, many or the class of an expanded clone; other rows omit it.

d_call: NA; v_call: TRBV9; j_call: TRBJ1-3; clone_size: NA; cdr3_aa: CASSTEVTSGNTIYF; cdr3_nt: TGTGCCAGCAGTACGGAGGTCACCTCTGGAAACACCATATATTTT
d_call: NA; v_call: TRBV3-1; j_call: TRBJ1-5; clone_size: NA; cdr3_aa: CASSQDDRNQPQHF; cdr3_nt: TGTGCCAGCAGCCAAGATGACAGGAATCAGCCCCAGCATTTT
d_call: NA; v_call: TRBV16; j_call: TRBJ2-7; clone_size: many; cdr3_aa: CASSQLPGLSSYEQYF; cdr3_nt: TGTGCCAGCAGCCAACTCCCGGGATTATCCTCCTACGAGCAGTACTTC
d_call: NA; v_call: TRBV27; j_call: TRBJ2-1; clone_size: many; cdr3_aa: CASSLLTDRLRGEQFF; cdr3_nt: TGTGCCAGCAGTTTACTTACGGACAGACTTCGAGGTGAGCAGTTCTTC
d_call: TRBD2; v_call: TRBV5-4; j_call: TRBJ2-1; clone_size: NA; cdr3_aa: CASSSGTSGRVWNEQFF; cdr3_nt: TGTGCCAGCAGCTCCGGGACTAGCGGGAGGGTATGGAATGAGCAGTTCTTC
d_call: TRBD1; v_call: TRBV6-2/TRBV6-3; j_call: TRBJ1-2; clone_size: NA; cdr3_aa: CASSIGTAANYGYTF; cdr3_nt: TGTGCCAGCAGTATAGGGACAGCCGCTAACTATGGCTACACCTTC
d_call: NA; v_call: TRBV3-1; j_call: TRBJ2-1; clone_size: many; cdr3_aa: CASSSDGTYEGNEQFF; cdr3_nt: TGTGCCAGCAGCTCGGACGGTACCTATGAGGGCAATGAGCAGTTCTTC
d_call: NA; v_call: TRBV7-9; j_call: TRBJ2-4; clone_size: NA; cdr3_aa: CASSLAVGQLGAKNIQYF; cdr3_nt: TGTGCCAGCAGCTTAGCGGTAGGGCAGTTGGGAGCCAAAAACATTCAGTACTTC
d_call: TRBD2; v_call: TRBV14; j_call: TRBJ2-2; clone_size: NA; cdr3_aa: CASSPSSGGVGELFF; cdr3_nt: TGTGCCAGCAGCCCATCTAGCGGAGGGGTCGGGGAGCTGTTTTTT
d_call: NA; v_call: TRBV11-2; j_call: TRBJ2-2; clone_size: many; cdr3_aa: CASSHRWGVGTGELFF; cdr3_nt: TGTGCCAGCAGCCATAGGTGGGGGGTTGGCACCGGGGAGCTGTTTTTT
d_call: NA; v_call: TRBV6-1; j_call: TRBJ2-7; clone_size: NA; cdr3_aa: CASTQTAESYEQYF; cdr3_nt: TGTGCCAGCACTCAAACAGCAGAGAGCTACGAGCAGTACTTC
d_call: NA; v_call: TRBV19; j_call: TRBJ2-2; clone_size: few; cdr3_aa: CASRWGTNTGELFF; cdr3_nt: TGTGCCAGTAGGTGGGGGACGAACACCGGGGAGCTGTTTTTT
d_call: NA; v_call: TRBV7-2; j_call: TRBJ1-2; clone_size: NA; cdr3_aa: CASSLASSYGYTF; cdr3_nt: TGTGCCAGCAGCTTAGCTTCAAGCTATGGCTACACCTTC
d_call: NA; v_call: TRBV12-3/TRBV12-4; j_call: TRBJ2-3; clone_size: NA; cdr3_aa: CASSPWVSTDTQYF; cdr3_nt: TGTGCCAGCAGTCCCTGGGTTAGCACAGATACGCAGTATTTT
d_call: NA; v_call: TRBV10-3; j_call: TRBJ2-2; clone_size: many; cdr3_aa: CAISASGELFF; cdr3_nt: TGTGCCATCAGTGCTTCCGGGGAGCTGTTTTTT
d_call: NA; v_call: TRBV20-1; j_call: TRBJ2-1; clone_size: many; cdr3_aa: CSARDPMRGVEFF; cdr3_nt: TGCAGTGCTAGAGACCCGATGAGGGGGGTGGAGTTCTTC
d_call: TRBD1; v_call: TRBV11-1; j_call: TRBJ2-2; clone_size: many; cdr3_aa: CASRIEDRTGELFF; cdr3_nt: TGTGCCAGCAGGATCGAGGACAGGACCGGGGAGCTGTTTTTT
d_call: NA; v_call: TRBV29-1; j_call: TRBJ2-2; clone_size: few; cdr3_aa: CSVELGGNSAANTGELFF; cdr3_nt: TGCAGCGTTGAGCTCGGGGGAAATAGCGCCGCGAACACCGGGGAGCTGTTTTTT
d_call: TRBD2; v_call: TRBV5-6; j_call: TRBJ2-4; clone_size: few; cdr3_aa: CASSLLTSGGAKNIQYF; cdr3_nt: TGTGCCAGCAGCTTGCTGACTAGCGGGGGAGCCAAAAACATTCAGTACTTC
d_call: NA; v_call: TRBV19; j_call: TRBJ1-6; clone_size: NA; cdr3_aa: CASTRSSYNSPLHF; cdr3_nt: TGTGCCAGTACCCGGAGCTCCTATAATTCACCCCTCCACTTT
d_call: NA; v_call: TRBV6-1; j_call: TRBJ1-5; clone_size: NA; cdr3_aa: CASTPTGGNSNQPQHF; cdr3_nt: TGTGCCAGCACCCCGACAGGCGGAAATAGCAATCAGCCCCAGCATTTT
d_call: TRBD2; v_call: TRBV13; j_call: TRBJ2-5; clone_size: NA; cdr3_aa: CASSLRASGGKETQYF; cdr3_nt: TGTGCCAGCAGCCTCCGGGCTAGCGGGGGGAAAGAGACCCAGTACTTC
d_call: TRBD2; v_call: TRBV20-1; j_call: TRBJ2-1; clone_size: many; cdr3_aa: CSASSSGVSYNEQFF; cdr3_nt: TGCAGTGCTAGTAGTAGCGGGGTCTCCTACAATGAGCAGTTCTTC
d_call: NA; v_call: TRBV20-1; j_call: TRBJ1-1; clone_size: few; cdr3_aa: CSARDQTANTEAFF; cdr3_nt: TGCAGTGCTAGAGATCAAACAGCGAACACTGAAGCTTTCTTT
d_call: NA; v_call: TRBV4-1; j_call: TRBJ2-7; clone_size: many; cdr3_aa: CASSQVPAREQYF; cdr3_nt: TGCGCCAGCAGCCAAGTCCCCGCTAGGGAGCAGTACTTC
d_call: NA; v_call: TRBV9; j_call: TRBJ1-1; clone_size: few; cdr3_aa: CASSPEGRDTEAFF; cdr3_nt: TGTGCCAGCAGCCCTGAAGGGCGGGACACTGAAGCTTTCTTT
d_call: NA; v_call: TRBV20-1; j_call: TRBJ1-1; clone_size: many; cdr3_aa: CSVRGGGNTEAFF; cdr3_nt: TGCAGTGTCCGCGGGGGGGGGAACACTGAAGCTTTCTTT
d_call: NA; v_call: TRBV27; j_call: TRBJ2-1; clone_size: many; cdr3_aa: CASSSPEGSSYNEQFF; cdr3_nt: TGTGCCAGCAGTTCGCCGGAGGGGAGCTCCTACAATGAGCAGTTCTTC
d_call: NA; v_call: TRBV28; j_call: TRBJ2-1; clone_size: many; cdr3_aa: CASSLLRAGHEQFF; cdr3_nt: TGTGCCAGCAGTTTACTTCGTGCAGGGCATGAGCAGTTCTTC
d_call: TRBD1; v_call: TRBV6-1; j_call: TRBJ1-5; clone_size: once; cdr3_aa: CASSNQGDQPQHF; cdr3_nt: TGTGCCAGCAGTAACCAGGGGGATCAGCCCCAGCATTTT
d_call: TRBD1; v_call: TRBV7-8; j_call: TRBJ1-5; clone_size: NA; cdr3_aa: CASSLQEGAYNQPQHF; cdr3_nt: TGTGCCAGCAGCCTACAAGAGGGGGCTTACAATCAGCCCCAGCATTTT
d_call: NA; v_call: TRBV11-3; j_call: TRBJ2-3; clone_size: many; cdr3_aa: CASSLDDRHPSTDTQYF; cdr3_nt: TGTGCCAGCAGCTTAGATGATAGACACCCGAGCACAGATACGCAGTATTTT
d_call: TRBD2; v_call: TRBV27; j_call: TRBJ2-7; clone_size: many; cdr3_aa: CASRGTSGRAYEQYF; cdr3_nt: TGTGCCAGCAGGGGGACTAGCGGGAGGGCCTACGAGCAGTACTTC
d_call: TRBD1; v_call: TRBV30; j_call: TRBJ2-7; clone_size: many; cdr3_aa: CAWSSGTGEQYF; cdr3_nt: TGTGCCTGGAGTTCAGGGACAGGGGAGCAGTACTTC
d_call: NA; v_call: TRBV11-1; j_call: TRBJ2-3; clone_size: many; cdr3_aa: CASSFASRVGTDTQYF; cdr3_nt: TGTGCCAGCAGCTTTGCCTCCAGGGTTGGCACAGATACGCAGTATTTT
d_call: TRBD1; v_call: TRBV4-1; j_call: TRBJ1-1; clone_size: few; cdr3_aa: CASSQGGTVEAFF; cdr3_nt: TGCGCCAGCAGCCAAGGCGGGACAGTCGAAGCTTTCTTT
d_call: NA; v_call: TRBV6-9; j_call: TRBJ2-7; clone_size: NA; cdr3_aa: CASSYSQGEQYF; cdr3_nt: TGTGCCAGCAGTTACTCCCAGGGGGAGCAGTACTTC
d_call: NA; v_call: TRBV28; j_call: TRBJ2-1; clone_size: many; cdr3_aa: CASSRHNEQFF; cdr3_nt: TGTGCCAGCAGCCGACACAATGAGCAGTTCTTC
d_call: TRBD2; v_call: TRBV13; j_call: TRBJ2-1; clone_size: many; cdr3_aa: CASSLRWRETGNEQFF; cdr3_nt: TGTGCCAGCAGCTTACGGTGGCGGGAGACCGGCAATGAGCAGTTCTTC
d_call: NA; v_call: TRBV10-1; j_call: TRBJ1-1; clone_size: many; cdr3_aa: CASSESFRPHTEAFF; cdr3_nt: TGCGCCAGCAGTGAGTCCTTTCGACCGCACACTGAAGCTTTCTTT
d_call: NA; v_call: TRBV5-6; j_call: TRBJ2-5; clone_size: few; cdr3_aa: CASSFFSEETQYF; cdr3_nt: TGCGCCAGCAGCTTTTTTTCCGAAGAGACCCAGTACTTC
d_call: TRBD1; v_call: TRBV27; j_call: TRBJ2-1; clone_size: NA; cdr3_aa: CASSTGGLLYNEQFF; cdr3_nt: TGTGCCAGCAGTACAGGGGGCCTTTTGTACAATGAGCAGTTCTTC
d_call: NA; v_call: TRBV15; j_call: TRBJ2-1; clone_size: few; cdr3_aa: CATSSRGRIYNEQFF; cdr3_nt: TGTGCCACCAGCAGTCGGGGCCGTATCTACAATGAGCAGTTCTTC